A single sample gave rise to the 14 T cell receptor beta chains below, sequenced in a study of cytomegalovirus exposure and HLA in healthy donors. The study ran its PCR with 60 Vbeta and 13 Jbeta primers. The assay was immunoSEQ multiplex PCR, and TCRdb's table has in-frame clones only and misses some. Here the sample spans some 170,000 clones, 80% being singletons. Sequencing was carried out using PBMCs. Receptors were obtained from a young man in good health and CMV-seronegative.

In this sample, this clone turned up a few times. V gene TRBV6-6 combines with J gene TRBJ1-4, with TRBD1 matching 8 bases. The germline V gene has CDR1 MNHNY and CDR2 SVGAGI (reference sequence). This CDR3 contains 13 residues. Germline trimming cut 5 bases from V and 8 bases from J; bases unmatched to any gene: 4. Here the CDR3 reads CASSAGGPEKLFF. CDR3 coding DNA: TGTGCCAGCAGTGCAGGGGGCCCCGAAAAACTGTTTTTT.

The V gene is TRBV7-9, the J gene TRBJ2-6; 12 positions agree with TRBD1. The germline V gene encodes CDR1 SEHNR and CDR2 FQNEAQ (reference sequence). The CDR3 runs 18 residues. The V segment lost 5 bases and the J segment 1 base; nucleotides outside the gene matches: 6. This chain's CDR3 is CASSLGTGGGSGANVLTF. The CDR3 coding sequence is TGTGCCAGCAGCCTCGGGACAGGGGGCGGATCTGGGGCCAACGTCCTGACTTTC.

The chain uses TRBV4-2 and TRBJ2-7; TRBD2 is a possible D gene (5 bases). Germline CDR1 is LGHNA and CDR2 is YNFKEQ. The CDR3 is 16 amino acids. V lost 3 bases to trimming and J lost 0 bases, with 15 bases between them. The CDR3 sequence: CASSHPLATNSYEQYF. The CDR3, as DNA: TGTGCCAGCAGCCATCCTCTAGCTACTAACTCCTACGAGCAGTACTTC.

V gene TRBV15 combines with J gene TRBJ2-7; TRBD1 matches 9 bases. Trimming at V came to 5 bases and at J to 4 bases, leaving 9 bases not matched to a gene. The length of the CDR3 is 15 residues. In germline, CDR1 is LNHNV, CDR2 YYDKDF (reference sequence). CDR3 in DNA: TGTGCCACCAGCCTACTACGACAGGGGGGGTACGAGCAGTACTTC. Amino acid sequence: CATSLLRQGGYEQYF.

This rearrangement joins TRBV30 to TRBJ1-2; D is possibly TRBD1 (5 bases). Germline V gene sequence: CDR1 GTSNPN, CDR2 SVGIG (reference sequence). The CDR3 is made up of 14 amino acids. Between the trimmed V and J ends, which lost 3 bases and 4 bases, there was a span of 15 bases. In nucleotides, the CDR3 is TGTGCCTGGAGGGGGGGACTCCCCTTCTATGGCTACACCTTC. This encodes CAWRGGLPFYGYTF.

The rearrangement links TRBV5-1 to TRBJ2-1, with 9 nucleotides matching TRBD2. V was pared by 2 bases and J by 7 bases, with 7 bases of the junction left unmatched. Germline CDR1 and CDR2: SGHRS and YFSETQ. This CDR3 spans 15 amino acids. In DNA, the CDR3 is TGCGCCAGCAGCTTCTTAGCGGGAGAGGGGAATGAGCAGTTCTTC. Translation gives CASSFLAGEGNEQFF.

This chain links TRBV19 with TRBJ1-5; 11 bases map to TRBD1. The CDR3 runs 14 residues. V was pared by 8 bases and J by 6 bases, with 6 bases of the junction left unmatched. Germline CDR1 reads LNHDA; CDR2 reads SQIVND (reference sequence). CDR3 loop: CASYGQGAGQPQHF. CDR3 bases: TGTGCCAGTTACGGACAGGGGGCAGGTCAGCCCCAGCATTTT.

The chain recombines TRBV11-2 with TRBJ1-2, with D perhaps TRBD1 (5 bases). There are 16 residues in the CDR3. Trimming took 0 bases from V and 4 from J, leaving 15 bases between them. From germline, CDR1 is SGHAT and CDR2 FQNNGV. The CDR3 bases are TGTGCCAGCAGCTTAGATGGGGGGGGAGGCGGCTATGGCTACACCTTC. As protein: CASSLDGGGGGYGYTF.

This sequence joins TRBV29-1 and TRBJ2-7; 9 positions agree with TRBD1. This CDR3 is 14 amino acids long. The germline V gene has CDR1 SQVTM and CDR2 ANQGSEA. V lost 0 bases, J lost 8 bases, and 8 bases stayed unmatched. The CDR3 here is CSVEEGSGTGQQYF. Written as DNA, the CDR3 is TGCAGCGTTGAAGAAGGGTCGGGGACAGGGCAGCAGTACTTC.

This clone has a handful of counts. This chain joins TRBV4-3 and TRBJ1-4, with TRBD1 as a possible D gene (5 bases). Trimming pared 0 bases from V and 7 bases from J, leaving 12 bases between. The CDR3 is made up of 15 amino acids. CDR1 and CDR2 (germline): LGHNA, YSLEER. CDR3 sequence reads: CASSQDGGMSEKLFF. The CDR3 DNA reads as TGCGCCAGCAGCCAAGACGGGGGGATGTCTGAAAAACTGTTTTTT.

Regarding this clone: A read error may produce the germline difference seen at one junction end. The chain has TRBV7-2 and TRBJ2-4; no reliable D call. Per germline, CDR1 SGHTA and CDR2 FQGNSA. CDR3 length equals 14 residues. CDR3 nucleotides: TGTGCCAGCAGCTTAAGGATAGCCAGAAACATTCAGTACTTC. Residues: CASSLRIARNIQYF. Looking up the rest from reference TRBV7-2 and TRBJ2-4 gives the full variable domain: GAGVSQSPSNKVTEKGKDVELRCDPISGHTALYWYRQSLGQGLEFLIYFQGNSAPDKSGLPSDRFSAERTGGSVSTLTIQRTQQEDSAVYLCASSLRIARNIQYFGAGTRLSVL.

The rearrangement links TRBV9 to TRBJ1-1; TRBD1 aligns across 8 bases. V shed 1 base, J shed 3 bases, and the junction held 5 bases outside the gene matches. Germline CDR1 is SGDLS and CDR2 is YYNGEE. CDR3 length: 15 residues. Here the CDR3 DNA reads TGTGCCAGCAGCGTAAAGGACAGGGTGGACACTGAAGCTTTCTTT. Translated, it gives CASSVKDRVDTEAFF.

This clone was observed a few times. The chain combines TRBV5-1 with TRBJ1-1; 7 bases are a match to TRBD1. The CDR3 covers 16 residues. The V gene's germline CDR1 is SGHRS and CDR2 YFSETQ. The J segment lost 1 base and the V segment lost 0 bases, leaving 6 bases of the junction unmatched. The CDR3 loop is CASSLGLAGGNTEAFF. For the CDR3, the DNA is TGCGCCAGCAGCTTGGGGCTAGCAGGGGGGAACACTGAAGCTTTCTTT.

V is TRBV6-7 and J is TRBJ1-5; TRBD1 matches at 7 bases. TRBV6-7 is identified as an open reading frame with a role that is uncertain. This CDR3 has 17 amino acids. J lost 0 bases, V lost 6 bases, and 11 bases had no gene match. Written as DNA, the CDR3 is TGTGCCAGCAGCGAAACCGGGACAGAGCATAGCAATCAGCCCCAGCATTTT. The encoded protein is CASSETGTEHSNQPQHF.